One sample yielded the 27 T cell receptor beta chains listed below, sequenced in a study of Ad26.COV2.S vaccination and SARS-CoV-2 variants. Libraries were prepared by immunoSEQ multiplex PCR; TCRdb keeps only in-frame clonotypes and omits some of them. The repertoire consists of approximately 480,000 clones, with around 85% occurring once and the leading ten covering about 13%. Documented treatment: roughly 19 received Ad26.COV2.S at low or high dose, single or two shots; about 5 received placebo; per-sample allocation not given. The study sampled participants on day 63 after the first vaccine or placebo injection. This material consisted of peripheral blood, taken in a trial of Ad26.COV2.S vaccine versus placebo. The receptor source for this set is a person aged 18 to 65 who received the Ad26.COV2.S COVID-19 vaccine or a placebo.

V gene TRBV30 combines with J gene TRBJ1-1; D is unresolved. Germline V lookup: CDR1 GTSNPN, CDR2 SVGIG (reference sequence). V was trimmed by 4 bases and J by 5 bases, leaving 17 bases between them. This CDR3 is 14 amino acids long. The CDR3 DNA reads TGTGCCTGGAATCCCGGGTCCACACGGACTGAAGCTTTCTTT. This translates into CAWNPGSTRTEAFF.

In its sample, this clone was seen once. This CDR3 is CATSKGRGSGNTIYF. For the CDR3, the DNA is TGTGCCACCAGCAAGGGTCGAGGCTCTGGAAACACCATATATTTT. V gene TRBV15 combines with J gene TRBJ1-3; no clear D gene. Looked up from germline, CDR1 is LNHNV and CDR2 is YYDKDF (reference sequence). With 4 bases removed from V and 0 bases from J, the gap between germline ends came to 10 bases. The CDR3 sequence is 15 residues long.

The count of this clone is one. The rearrangement joins TRBV13 to TRBJ1-6; D is uncertain. This CDR3 is 14 amino acids long. Trimming stripped 6 bases from V and 6 bases from J, with 12 bases between. Germline CDR1 is PRHDT and CDR2 is FYEKMQ (reference sequence). The CDR3 DNA sequence: TGTGCCAGCAGTCCGGGCCTTAGTAATTCACCCCTCCACTTT. Protein sequence: CASSPGLSNSPLHF.

The rearrangement joins TRBV6-5 to TRBJ2-3; TRBD2 might be the D (5 bases). Trimming removed 8 bases at V and 4 bases at J, with 10 bases between. This CDR3 contains 12 residues. CDR1 and CDR2 from the germline V gene are MNHEY and SVGAGI. The CDR3 bases are TGTGCCAGCCGGGGAGTCCCAGATACGCAGTATTTT. Its translation: CASRGVPDTQYF.

The J gene is TRBJ1-5, the V gene TRBV6-1; D not certain. Germline assignment: CDR1 MNHNS and CDR2 SASEGT. V was clipped by 3 bases and J by 0 bases, with 3 bases between them. CDR3 length equals 13 residues. CDR3 sequence: CASSEASNQPQHF. The CDR3 nucleotides read TGTGCCAGCAGTGAGGCTAGCAATCAGCCCCAGCATTTT.

This clone has only a few counts. The V call is TRBV5-4, the J call TRBJ2-1, with D tentatively TRBD2 (6 bases). CDR1 and CDR2 (germline): SGHNT, YYREEE (reference sequence). The V gene lost 4 bases and the J gene lost 6 bases, with 17 bases spanning the gap. The length of the CDR3 is 15 residues. As DNA, the CDR3 is TGTGCCAGCAGCCCGGTGGGGACTCTGGGCAATGAGCAGTTCTTC. It codes for CASSPVGTLGNEQFF.

V and J are TRBV5-1 and TRBJ2-1; 12 nucleotides agree with TRBD2. This CDR3 has 20 amino acids. CDR1 is SGHRS and CDR2 is YFSETQ in the germline V gene. J gave up 0 bases and V 0 bases, and 10 bases lay outside the gene matches. The CDR3 DNA sequence: TGCGCCAGCAGCTTGGCCCCCGGGACTAGCGGGTCCCCCTCCTACAATGAGCAGTTCTTC. Its protein is CASSLAPGTSGSPSYNEQFF.

The V gene is TRBV6-1, the J gene TRBJ1-5; TRBD1 is a possible D gene (5 bases). The V gene lost 1 base and the J gene lost 0 bases, with 13 bases spanning the gap. The CDR3 is 17 residues long. CDR1 and CDR2 from the germline V gene are MNHNS and SASEGT. CDR3 nucleotide sequence: TGTGCCAGCAGTGAAGGCCGCCTGGGGGGTAGCAATCAGCCCCAGCATTTT. Its translation: CASSEGRLGGSNQPQHF.

The V gene is TRBV6-2 or TRBV6-3, the J gene TRBJ1-1; D not resolved. Trimming shortened V by 4 bases and J by 5 bases, and 8 bases separated the two germline ends. CDR3 size: 12 residues. CDR1 is MNHEY, CDR2 SVGEGT, per germline. The CDR3 DNA reads as TGTGCCAGCAGTTCAGGACGTACTGAAGCTTTCTTT. This encodes CASSSGRTEAFF.

This sequence joins TRBV5-8 and TRBJ2-1, with TRBD1 identical over 8 bases. Germline V gives CDR1 SGHTS, CDR2 YDEGEE. The CDR3 is 14 amino acids. V lost 0 bases and J lost 8; bases outside the gene matches: 4. The DNA of the CDR3 is TGTGCCAGCAGCTTGGGGACAGGGTGGGATGAGCAGTTCTTC. Translated: CASSLGTGWDEQFF.

This clone has just one count. V usage is TRBV19 and J usage is TRBJ2-1, with D perhaps TRBD2 (5 bases). Trimming removed 5 bases from V and 7 bases from J, with 18 bases in between. CDR1 is LNHDA and CDR2 is SQIVND in the germline V gene (reference sequence). There are 15 residues in the CDR3. CDR3 sequence (DNA): TGTGCCAGTAGTGTCAAAGCGGCCACGGGGAATGAGCAGTTCTTC. Protein product: CASSVKAATGNEQFF.

This chain links TRBV5-5 with TRBJ2-2; no firm D call. The CDR3 consists of 14 residues. Germline V gene lookup returns CDR1 SGHKS and CDR2 YYEKEE (reference sequence). With 0 bases removed from V and 5 bases from J, the gap between germline ends came to 8 bases. In DNA form, the CDR3 reads TGTGCCAGCAGCTTGGCCTCCAGGACCGGGGAGCTGTTTTTT. Encoded protein: CASSLASRTGELFF.

V usage is TRBV10-3 and J usage is TRBJ2-1; D assignment may be TRBD1 or TRBD2 (6 bases each). Trimming removed 8 bases at V and 0 bases at J, with 32 bases between. CDR3 size: 21 residues. CDR1 and CDR2 (germline): ENHRY, SYGVKD. The DNA of the CDR3 is TGTGCCATCGCCAAGGGGGGCCATCGATTAGCGGACCAGAGCTCCTACAATGAGCAGTTCTTC. Its translation is CAIAKGGHRLADQSSYNEQFF.

V usage is TRBV5-6 and J usage is TRBJ2-3; no definite D call. The length of the CDR3 is 16 residues. V lost 4 bases to trimming and J lost 0 bases, with 15 bases between them. Looked up from germline, CDR1 is SGHDT and CDR2 is YYEEEE. CDR3 residues: CASSPPHGPSTDTQYF. Here the CDR3 DNA reads TGTGCCAGCAGCCCACCCCACGGTCCAAGCACAGATACGCAGTATTTT. Variable domain in full (rest from reference TRBV5-6 and TRBJ2-3): DAGVTQSPTHLIKTRGQQVTLRCSPKSGHDTVSWYQQALGQGPQFIFQYYEEEERQRGNFPDRFSGHQFPNYSSELNVNALLLGDSALYLCASSPPHGPSTDTQYFGPGTRLTVL.

This chain uses TRBV18 with TRBJ2-1; 8 bases match TRBD2. Losses at the gene ends were 1 base for V and 5 bases for J; bases not matched to a gene: 7. The germline V gene encodes CDR1 KGHSH and CDR2 LQKENI. The CDR3 has 16 amino acids. CDR3: CASSPLNGRGHNEQFF. CDR3 DNA sequence: TGTGCCAGCTCACCACTCAACGGGAGGGGCCACAATGAGCAGTTCTTC. Looking up the rest from reference TRBV18 and TRBJ2-1 gives the full variable domain: NAGVMQNPRHLVRRRGQEARLRCSPMKGHSHVYWYRQLPEEGLKFMVYLQKENIIDESGMPKERFSAEFPKEGPSILRIQQVVRGDSAAYFCASSPLNGRGHNEQFFGPGTRLTVL.

The chain employs TRBV10-3 and TRBJ2-1; the match to TRBD2 covers 7 bases. Germline trimming cut 10 bases from V and 6 bases from J; bases unmatched to any gene: 6. Germline V gives CDR1 ENHRY, CDR2 SYGVKD. CDR3 length equals 12 residues. CDR3 coding DNA: TGTGCCAGCTCGACTAGCCGCAATGAGCAGTTCTTC. This gives the protein CASSTSRNEQFF.

This clone was detected once. This sample includes further DNA sequences coding for the same CDR3. The genes are TRBV5-4 and TRBJ1-1; no firm D call. The length of the CDR3 is 15 residues. Germline V gene lookup returns CDR1 SGHNT and CDR2 YYREEE (reference sequence). V was shortened by 0 bases and J by 0 bases, with 9 bases between the two germline ends. CDR3 residues: CASSLGGNMNTEAFF. The CDR3 DNA sequence: TGTGCCAGCAGCTTGGGTGGGAACATGAACACTGAAGCTTTCTTT.

The chain couples TRBV9 to TRBJ1-5; no firm D call. The V end was cut by 0 bases, the J end by 3 bases, with 7 bases between. Germline loops: CDR1 SGDLS, CDR2 YYNGEE. The CDR3 extends over 14 amino acids. CDR3: CASSVGDFNQPQHF. As DNA, the CDR3 is TGTGCCAGCAGCGTAGGGGATTTCAATCAGCCCCAGCATTTT. Filled out from reference TRBV9 and TRBJ1-5, the complete variable domain reads DSGVTQTPKHLITATGQRVTLRCSPRSGDLSVYWYQQSLDQGLQFLIQYYNGEERAKGNILERFSAQQFPDLHSELNLSSLELGDSALYFCASSVGDFNQPQHFGDGTRLSIL.

With respect to this clone: Germline is not matched at one junction end, which may reflect a read error. The chain couples TRBV27 to TRBJ2-1; 9 nucleotides align to TRBD2. From germline, CDR1 is MNHEY and CDR2 SMNVEV (reference sequence). The CDR3 spans 14 residues. CDR3 protein: CACSSGRGYNEQFF. As DNA, the CDR3 is TGTGCCTGCAGTAGCGGGAGAGGGTACAATGAGCAGTTCTTC.

The rearrangement uses TRBV3-1 (or the pseudogene TRBV3-2) and TRBJ1-1, with 7 bases fitting TRBD1. In germline, CDR1 is LGHDT, CDR2 YNNKEL (reference sequence). The CDR3 loop spans 14 amino acids. The V segment lost 3 bases and the J segment 9 bases; nucleotides outside the gene matches: 10. The CDR3 nucleotides read TGTGCCAGCAGCCATTCTTCGGGACAGAGGAAAGCTTTCTTT. This translates into CASSHSSGQRKAFF.

The genes are TRBV12-3 or TRBV12-4 and TRBJ1-1; possibly TRBD1 for D (6 bases). This CDR3 has 13 residues. Trimming stripped 2 bases from V and 4 bases from J, with 8 bases between. Written as DNA, the CDR3 is TGTGCCAGCAGTTTACGGGGGGCCACTGAAGCTTTCTTT. Its protein product is CASSLRGATEAFF.

About this clone: Other DNA sequences in this sample translate to the same CDR3. The chain has TRBV28 and TRBJ2-3; D possibly corresponds to TRBD2 (5 bases). Between the trimmed V and J ends, which lost 6 bases and 5 bases, there was a span of 6 bases. The CDR3 covers 11 residues. Germline V CDR1 and CDR2: MDHEN, SYDVKM. The CDR3 bases are TGTGCCAGCAGCCGGGGAGATACGCAGTATTTT. Translation gives CASSRGDTQYF.

V gene TRBV9 combines with J gene TRBJ2-1, with 12 bases fitting TRBD2. There are 18 residues in the CDR3. V shed 0 bases and J 7 bases; nucleotides not matched to a gene: 11. In germline, CDR1 is SGDLS, CDR2 YYNGEE. The chain's CDR3 is CASSVEDGTSGRRNEQFF. CDR3 DNA sequence: TGTGCCAGCAGCGTAGAAGATGGCACTAGCGGGAGGAGGAATGAGCAGTTCTTC.

This chain connects TRBV27 to TRBJ1-1; TRBD1 matches 10 bases. The CDR3 is 16 amino acids. The germline V gene encodes CDR1 MNHEY and CDR2 SMNVEV (reference sequence). With 6 bases clipped from V and 6 bases from J, the junction kept 13 bases outside the gene matches. The CDR3 region is CASRGTPGTGASEAFF. CDR3 coding DNA: TGTGCCAGCAGGGGAACCCCCGGGACAGGGGCTTCTGAAGCTTTCTTT.

The V call is TRBV2, the J call TRBJ1-2; D call uncertain. Germline-derived CDR1 and CDR2 are SNHLY and FYNNEI. Trimming removed 0 bases from V and 4 bases from J, with 12 bases in between. The CDR3 is 15 residues long. CDR3 protein: CASSEARRGLYGYTF. In DNA, the CDR3 is TGTGCCAGCAGTGAAGCCCGGAGAGGTCTCTATGGCTACACCTTC.

This rearrangement joins TRBV10-3 to TRBJ2-2; D perhaps matches TRBD1 (6 bases). The CDR3 covers 15 residues. Trimming shortened V by 2 bases and J by 5 bases, and 12 bases separated the two germline ends. Germline lookup yields CDR1 ENHRY and CDR2 SYGVKD. The CDR3 nucleotides read TGTGCCATCAGTGAGCACAGGGACCAAACCGGGGAGCTGTTTTTT. Encoded protein: CAISEHRDQTGELFF.

This chain links TRBV28 with TRBJ1-5; TRBD1 matches 9 bases. Per germline, CDR1 MDHEN and CDR2 SYDVKM. CDR3 length: 16 residues. V dropped 5 bases and J dropped 2; count of bases not matched to a gene: 7. In DNA, the CDR3 is TGTGCCAGCAGTGTAACAGGGGGCGCTGGCAATCAGCCCCAGCATTTT. It encodes CASSVTGGAGNQPQHF.